One and the same sample provided the 2 T cell receptor beta chains below, sequenced in a study of shared clonotypes between healthy human individuals. TCRdb's table, derived via immunoSEQ multiplex PCR, lists solely in-frame clones and lacks some. The sample holds about 1,500,000 clones; 95% to 97% are singletons and the top ten take roughly 1.2%. The sample taken for sequencing was naive CD4+ T cells sorted from blood. The subset is: CD45RA+ positively selected. Every receptor here comes from a man between 25 and 39 years old in good health.

This clone has more than one count but fewer than ten. This chain uses TRBV2 with TRBJ2-1, with D perhaps matching TRBD2 (5 bases). The germline V gene has CDR1 SNHLY and CDR2 FYNNEI. The V gene lost 3 bases and the J gene lost 3 bases, with 9 bases spanning the gap. The CDR3 runs 14 residues. The CDR3 loop reads CASSDQRGYNEQFF. In nucleotides, the CDR3 is TGTGCCAGCAGTGACCAACGGGGCTACAATGAGCAGTTCTTC.

This chain joins TRBV19 and TRBJ2-1; 9 positions match TRBD2. Germline trimming cut 6 bases from V and 7 bases from J; bases unmatched to any gene: 13. The CDR3 has 16 residues. Germline lookup yields CDR1 LNHDA and CDR2 SQIVND (reference sequence). The CDR3 region is CASSSWGVAGVNEQFF. CDR3 bases: TGTGCCAGTAGCTCCTGGGGGGTAGCGGGAGTTAATGAGCAGTTCTTC.